The next 19 T cell receptor beta chains were all read from a single sample in a study of shared clonotypes between healthy human individuals. Measured with immunoSEQ multiplex PCR; TCRdb has only the in-frame clones, and not every one. This table has 2 million or so clones, about 94% appearing once. Terminally differentiated effector memory CD45RA+ cells were excluded from the naive CD8 cells, which were CD45RO-negative and positively selected for CCR7. Sequenced sample: naive CD8+ T cells sorted from blood. These receptors were taken from a man younger than 35 in good health.

The rearrangement links TRBV7-8 to TRBJ2-7, with 13 nucleotides matching TRBD2. The length of the CDR3 is 17 residues. Trimming at V came to 4 bases and at J to 0 bases, leaving 6 bases not matched to a gene. Germline lookup yields CDR1 SGHVS and CDR2 FQNEAQ. CDR3: CASSSGLAGANSYEQYF. The CDR3 region has the DNA TGTGCCAGCAGCTCAGGACTAGCGGGGGCCAACTCCTACGAGCAGTACTTC. Full variable domain (remainder filled in from reference TRBV7-8 and TRBJ2-7): GAGVSQSPRYKVAKRGQDVALRCDPISGHVSLFWYQQALGQGPEFLTYFQNEAQLDKSGLPSDRFFAERPEGSVSTLKIQRTQQEDSAVYLCASSSGLAGANSYEQYFGPGTRLTVT.

This rearrangement joins TRBV5-5 to TRBJ2-1; tentatively, D is TRBD1 (6 bases). Germline V gene data show CDR1 as SGHKS and CDR2 as YYEKEE (reference sequence). Trimming took off 0 bases at V and 11 bases at J, with 12 bases between the two ends. This CDR3 spans 13 amino acids. CDR3 protein: CASSLDLQGKQFF. In nucleotides, the CDR3 is TGTGCCAGCAGCTTGGACTTACAGGGTAAGCAGTTCTTC.

V gene TRBV6-5 combines with J gene TRBJ1-5; TRBD1 is a possible D gene (6 bases). The CDR3 has 15 amino acids. CDR1 MNHEY and CDR2 SVGAGI come from the germline V gene. Deletions cut 2 bases from V and 3 bases from J, with 11 bases between. The CDR3 DNA reads as TGTGCCAGCAGTTACGGGGGGGGGCCCAATCAGCCCCAGCATTTT. As protein: CASSYGGGPNQPQHF.

The chain links TRBV13 to TRBJ1-1; TRBD1 agrees at 8 bases. Germline-derived CDR1 and CDR2 are PRHDT and FYEKMQ (reference sequence). The trim removed 4 bases at V and 1 base at J, leaving 5 bases unmatched. The CDR3 extends over 15 amino acids. The CDR3 bases are TGTGCCAGCAGCTCAAGACAGGGGCCGAACACTGAAGCTTTCTTT. Translated, it gives CASSSRQGPNTEAFF.

The rearrangement uses TRBV19 and TRBJ2-2, with 8 bases lining up with TRBD1. Germline V gene data show CDR1 as LNHDA and CDR2 as SQIVND (reference sequence). The V gene end was trimmed by 6 bases and the J gene end by 1 base; junction bases not matched to a gene: 4. The CDR3 is made up of 15 amino acids. CDR3 sequence (DNA): TGTGCCAGTAGCTCCGGGACAGGGAACACCGGGGAGCTGTTTTTT. It specifies CASSSGTGNTGELFF.

A note on this clone: Other DNA sequences in the same sample also yield this CDR3. The CDR3 here is CASSSPSGSYEQYF. In DNA, the CDR3 is TGTGCCAGCAGTTCCCCCTCGGGTAGCTACGAGCAGTACTTC. This chain joins TRBV27 and TRBJ2-7; D not certain. The germline V gene has CDR1 MNHEY and CDR2 SMNVEV (reference sequence). Trimming removed 4 bases from V and 3 bases from J, with 13 bases in between. The CDR3 totals 14 residues.

This chain links TRBV4-1 with TRBJ2-1; D is perhaps TRBD2 (6 bases). The length of the CDR3 is 14 residues. Germline V gives CDR1 MGHRA, CDR2 YSYEKL. V shed 3 bases and J shed 12 bases, with 18 bases lying between them. The CDR3 DNA is TGCGCCAGCAGCCAGGTTCGGGGGACCGAAGGGCAGTTCTTC. Translated, it gives CASSQVRGTEGQFF.

The chain employs TRBV29-1 and TRBJ2-3, with 11 bases aligning to TRBD1. V lost 1 base to trimming and J lost 4 bases; unmatched junction nucleotides: 1. CDR1 is SQVTM and CDR2 is ANQGSEA in the germline V gene. This CDR3 has 14 amino acids. The CDR3: CSVEGGQGADTQYF. The CDR3 nucleotides read TGCAGCGTTGAAGGGGGACAGGGGGCAGATACGCAGTATTTT.

V and J are TRBV9 and TRBJ2-3, with D possibly matching TRBD2 (6 bases). CDR1 and CDR2 (germline): SGDLS, YYNGEE. The CDR3 length is 17 residues. V gave up 3 bases and J gave up 2 bases, with 19 bases separating them. The CDR3 nucleotides read TGTGCCAGCAGCGCCCCCACGGGACTTCAAAACACAGATACGCAGTATTTT. Translating it yields CASSAPTGLQNTDTQYF.

The V and J genes are TRBV4-3 and TRBJ2-7; TRBD1 agrees at 9 bases. The V gene end was trimmed by 0 bases and the J gene end by 5 bases; junction bases not matched to a gene: 23. The CDR3 is made up of 21 amino acids. Per the germline V gene, CDR1 is LGHNA and CDR2 is YSLEER. CDR3 DNA: TGCGCCAGCAGCCAAGATTTGGGGACAGGGCGCCTACGACATCCGGCCAACGAGCAGTACTTC. It yields the protein CASSQDLGTGRLRHPANEQYF.

On this clone itself: Other DNA sequences in the sample encode the same CDR3. This chain joins TRBV6-5 and TRBJ2-2; perhaps D is TRBD1 or TRBD2 (6 bases each). The germline V and J ends were trimmed by 0 bases and 9 bases, with 8 bases remaining between them. This CDR3 is 13 amino acids long. Germline-derived CDR1 and CDR2 are MNHEY and SVGAGI. The CDR3 DNA is TGTGCCAGCAGTTACTCAGGGGGGAGGGAGCTGTTTTTT. Amino acid sequence: CASSYSGGRELFF.

Points on this clone: Other DNA sequences in the sample encode the same CDR3. This chain uses TRBV13 with TRBJ2-7; D not certain. Trimming cost V 6 bases and J 2 bases, with 8 bases left between them. Germline loops: CDR1 PRHDT, CDR2 FYEKMQ (reference sequence). The CDR3 totals 12 residues. The CDR3 DNA reads TGTGCCAGCAGTTCCGATCCCTACGAGCAGTACTTC. It yields the protein CASSSDPYEQYF. The whole variable domain, remainder taken from reference TRBV13 and TRBJ2-7, is AAGVIQSPRHLIKEKRETATLKCYPIPRHDTVYWYQQGPGQDPQFLISFYEKMQSDKGSIPDRFSAQQFSDYHSELNMSSLELGDSALYFCASSSDPYEQYFGPGTRLTVT.

The chain uses TRBV11-3 and TRBJ2-5; D is perhaps TRBD2 (6 bases). Trimming pared 4 bases from V and 2 bases from J, leaving 11 bases between. The CDR3 contains 14 residues. Per the germline V gene, CDR1 is SGHNT and CDR2 is YENEEA. The CDR3: CASSSWGEQETQYF. The DNA of the CDR3 is TGTGCCAGCAGCTCATGGGGGGAACAAGAGACCCAGTACTTC.

The rearrangement uses TRBV6-1 and TRBJ2-2; tentatively, D is TRBD2 (6 bases). Per germline, CDR1 MNHNS and CDR2 SASEGT. The CDR3 sequence is 17 residues long. V gave up 3 bases and J gave up 7 bases, with 21 bases separating them. CDR3 bases: TGTGCCAGCAGTGACCTTTGGCCGGGCCAGGAGGGCGGGGAGCTGTTTTTT. It codes for CASSDLWPGQEGGELFF.

J is TRBJ1-1 and V is TRBV29-1; 7 bases line up with TRBD1. In germline, CDR1 is SQVTM, CDR2 ANQGSEA. There are 12 residues in the CDR3. Trimming removed 7 bases from V and 7 bases from J; junction bases left unmatched: 9. DNA of the CDR3: TGCAGCGCCCCGGGACAGAACCTTGAAGCTTTCTTT. It is translated as CSAPGQNLEAFF.

This CDR3 is CASSLSDSAYNEQFF. DNA of the CDR3: TGTGCCAGCAGCTTATCGGATTCAGCCTACAATGAGCAGTTCTTC. The chain couples TRBV7-9 to TRBJ2-1; D gene ambiguous. The CDR3 is made up of 15 amino acids. The V gene's germline CDR1 is SEHNR and CDR2 FQNEAQ (reference sequence). V was pared by 2 bases and J by 2 bases, with 10 bases between.

The rearrangement joins TRBV4-3 to TRBJ2-3; 8 nucleotides line up with TRBD2. The CDR3 has 15 residues. The junction had 4 bases not matched to a gene; V was cut back by 1 base and J by 4 bases. Germline V CDR1 and CDR2: LGHNA, YSLEER. The CDR3, as DNA: TGCGCCAGCAGCCAAGTTCGCGGGAGGTCAGATACGCAGTATTTT. Its protein is CASSQVRGRSDTQYF.

Remarks on this clone: One junction end disagrees with the germline gene, perhaps due to a read error. The V call is TRBV11-2, the J call TRBJ2-2, with unresolved D. Germline values: CDR1 SGHAT, CDR2 FQNNGV. The CDR3 is made up of 13 amino acids. The CDR3 sequence is CASSLEPTRELFF. The CDR3 DNA reads as TGTGCCAGCAGCTTAGAACCCACCAGGGAGCTGTTTTTT.

This clone appeared a single time. The CDR3 nucleotides are TGTGCCAGCAGTTTCGGACAGGTCTACTACGAGCAGTACTTC. This encodes CASSFGQVYYEQYF. V is TRBV28 and J is TRBJ2-7; TRBD1 matches 7 bases. CDR3 length equals 14 residues. Germline CDR1 MDHEN, CDR2 SYDVKM. The J segment lost 3 bases and the V segment lost 3 bases, leaving 5 bases of the junction unmatched. Using reference TRBV28 and TRBJ2-7 for the parts outside the CDR3, the full variable domain is DVKVTQSSRYLVKRTGEKVFLECVQDMDHENMFWYRQDPGLGLRLIYFSYDVKMKEKGDIPEGYSVSREKKERFSLILESASTNQTSMYLCASSFGQVYYEQYFGPGTRLTVT.